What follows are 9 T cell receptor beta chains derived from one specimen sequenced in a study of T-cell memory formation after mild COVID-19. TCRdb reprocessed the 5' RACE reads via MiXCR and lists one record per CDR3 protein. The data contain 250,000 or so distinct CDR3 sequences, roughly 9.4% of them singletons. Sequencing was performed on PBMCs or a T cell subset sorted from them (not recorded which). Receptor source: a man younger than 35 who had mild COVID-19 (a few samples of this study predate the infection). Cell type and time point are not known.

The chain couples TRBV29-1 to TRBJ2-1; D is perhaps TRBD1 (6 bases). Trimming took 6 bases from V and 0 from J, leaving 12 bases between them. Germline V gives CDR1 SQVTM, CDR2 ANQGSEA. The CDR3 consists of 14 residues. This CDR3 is CSVTGTSSYNEQFF. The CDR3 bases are TGCAGCGTAACCGGGACAAGCTCCTACAATGAGCAGTTCTTC.

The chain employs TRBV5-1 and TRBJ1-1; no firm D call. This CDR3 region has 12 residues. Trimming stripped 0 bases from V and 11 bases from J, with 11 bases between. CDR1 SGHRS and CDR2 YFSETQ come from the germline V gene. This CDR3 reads CASSLDGFLAFF. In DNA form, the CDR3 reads TGCGCCAGCAGCTTGGATGGGTTCCTGGCTTTCTTT.

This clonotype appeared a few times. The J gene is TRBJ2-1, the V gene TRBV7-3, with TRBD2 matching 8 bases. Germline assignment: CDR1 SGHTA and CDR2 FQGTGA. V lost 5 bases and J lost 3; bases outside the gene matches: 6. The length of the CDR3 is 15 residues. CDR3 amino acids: CASSTSGGFYNEQFF. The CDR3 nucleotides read TGTGCCAGCAGCACAAGCGGGGGATTCTACAATGAGCAGTTCTTC.

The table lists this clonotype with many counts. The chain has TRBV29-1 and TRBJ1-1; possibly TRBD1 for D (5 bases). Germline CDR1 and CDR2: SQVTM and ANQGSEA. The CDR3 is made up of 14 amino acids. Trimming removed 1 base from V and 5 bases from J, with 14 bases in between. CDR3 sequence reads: CSVEVRGGGTEAFF. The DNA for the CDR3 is TGCAGCGTTGAAGTTCGGGGGGGAGGAACTGAAGCTTTCTTT.

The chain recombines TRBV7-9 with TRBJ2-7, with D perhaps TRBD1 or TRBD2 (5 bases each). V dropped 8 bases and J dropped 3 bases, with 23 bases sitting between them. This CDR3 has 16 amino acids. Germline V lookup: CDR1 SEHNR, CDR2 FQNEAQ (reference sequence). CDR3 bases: TGTGCCAGCGAGCCGGGGACCCATGGAGGAAGCTACGAGCAGTACTTC. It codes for CASEPGTHGGSYEQYF.

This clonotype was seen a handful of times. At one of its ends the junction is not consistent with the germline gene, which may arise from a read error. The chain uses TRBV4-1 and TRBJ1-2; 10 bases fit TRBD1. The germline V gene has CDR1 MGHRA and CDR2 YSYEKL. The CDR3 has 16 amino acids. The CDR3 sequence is CASRPTGTGVPYSYTF. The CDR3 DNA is TGCGCCAGCAGGCCGACCGGGACAGGGGTTCCCTATAGCTACACCTTC.

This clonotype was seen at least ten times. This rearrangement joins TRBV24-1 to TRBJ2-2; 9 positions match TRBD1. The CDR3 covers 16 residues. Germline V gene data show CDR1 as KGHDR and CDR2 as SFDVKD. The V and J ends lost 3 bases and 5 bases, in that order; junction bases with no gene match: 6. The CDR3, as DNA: TGTGCCACCAGTGATCCCAACAGGGGGCGAACCGGGGAGCTGTTTTTT. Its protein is CATSDPNRGRTGELFF.

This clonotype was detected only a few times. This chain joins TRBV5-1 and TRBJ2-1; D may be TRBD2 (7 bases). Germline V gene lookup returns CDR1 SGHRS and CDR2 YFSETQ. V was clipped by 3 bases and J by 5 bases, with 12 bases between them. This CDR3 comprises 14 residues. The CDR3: CASSWGGNHNEQFF. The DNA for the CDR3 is TGCGCCAGCAGCTGGGGGGGCAACCACAATGAGCAGTTCTTC.

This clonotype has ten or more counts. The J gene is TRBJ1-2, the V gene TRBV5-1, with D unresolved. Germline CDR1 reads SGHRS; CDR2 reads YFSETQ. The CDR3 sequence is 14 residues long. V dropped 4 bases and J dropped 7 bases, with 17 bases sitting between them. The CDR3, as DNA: TGCGCCAGCAGCGAGCCCTCGCGGCCCAGTGGCTACACCTTC. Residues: CASSEPSRPSGYTF.